Below, 16 T cell receptor beta chains from the same sample are listed, as sequenced in a study of blood T cell repertoires in COVID-19. TCRdb's copy holds only in-frame clones and misses some; the assay was immunoSEQ multiplex PCR. The sample holds approximately 670,000 clones, around 89% seen once. The source material was peripheral blood. The receptors stem from a woman aged 18-30 years with acute or convalescent COVID-19.

This rearrangement joins TRBV28 to TRBJ2-5; 9 bases map to TRBD1. The germline V gene has CDR1 MDHEN and CDR2 SYDVKM. J lost 4 bases, V lost 9 bases, and 9 bases had no gene match. The CDR3 has 14 residues. The CDR3 region is CASVRQGGGETQYF. As DNA, the CDR3 is TGTGCCAGTGTTAGACAGGGGGGTGGAGAGACCCAGTACTTC.

V usage is TRBV7-9 and J usage is TRBJ2-3; D remains unclear. Trimming pared 5 bases from V and 2 bases from J, leaving 8 bases between. The germline gives CDR1 SEHNR, CDR2 FQNEAQ (reference sequence). The CDR3 loop spans 13 amino acids. For the CDR3, the DNA is TGTGCCAGCAGCGGCGGCCACACAGATACGCAGTATTTT. Amino acids: CASSGGHTDTQYF.

The J gene is TRBJ1-2, the V gene TRBV12-3 or TRBV12-4, with D hard to call. The length of the CDR3 is 13 residues. Between the trimmed V and J ends, which lost 8 bases and 7 bases, there was a span of 17 bases. CDR3 DNA sequence: TGTGCCAGCCGCCCAGGCGGGTTGTCTGGCTACACCTTC. This gives the protein CASRPGGLSGYTF.

J is TRBJ1-2 and V is TRBV6-2 or TRBV6-3; weak D call: TRBD1 (6 bases). Germline V gene lookup returns CDR1 MNHEY and CDR2 SVGEGT. The CDR3 is 16 amino acids. V gave up 6 bases and J gave up 5 bases, with 22 bases separating them. CDR3: CASSPLGDILKYGYTF. CDR3 coding DNA: TGTGCCAGCAGCCCCCTGGGGGACATACTTAAATATGGCTACACCTTC.

This clone was detected once. CDR3 amino acids: CASSQEERGGVNTQYF. In nucleotides, the CDR3 is TGCGCCAGCAGCCAGGAGGAGCGGGGGGGCGTAAATACGCAGTATTTT. J is TRBJ2-3 and V is TRBV4-1, with 10 bases identical to TRBD2. Germline V gene sequence: CDR1 MGHRA, CDR2 YSYEKL. The CDR3 contains 16 residues. J lost 7 bases, V lost 3 bases, and 10 bases had no gene match.

The gene calls are TRBV27 and TRBJ1-2, with 7 bases that match TRBD1. After removal of 3 bases from V and 4 bases from J, the junction contained 11 bases not matched to a gene. Germline loops: CDR1 MNHEY, CDR2 SMNVEV (reference sequence). CDR3 length: 16 amino acids. The CDR3 nucleotides are TGTGCCAGCAGTTTGGGGGCCTCAACAGGGGTCTATGGCTACACCTTC. It codes for CASSLGASTGVYGYTF.

The count of this clone is one. J is TRBJ2-1 and V is TRBV9; TRBD1 matches 9 bases. This CDR3 spans 18 amino acids. The germline V gene encodes CDR1 SGDLS and CDR2 YYNGEE. Losses at the gene ends were 0 bases for V and 2 bases for J; bases not matched to a gene: 9. CDR3 amino acids: CASSVGGTGFFPYNEQFF. For the CDR3, the DNA is TGTGCCAGCAGCGTAGGTGGGACAGGGTTCTTTCCCTACAATGAGCAGTTCTTC.

The chain recombines TRBV3-1 (or the pseudogene TRBV3-2) with TRBJ2-5; tentatively, D is TRBD2 (6 bases). CDR1 is LGHDT, CDR2 YNNKEL, per germline (reference sequence). The CDR3 loop spans 19 amino acids. V shed 0 bases and J shed 5 bases, with 25 bases lying between them. The CDR3 spells CASSQDVRRRGLNLETQYF. The CDR3 nucleotides read TGTGCCAGCAGCCAAGATGTTAGGAGGCGGGGCTTGAACTTGGAGACCCAGTACTTC.

This clone was observed a handful of times. The CDR3 bases are TGTGCCAGCAGCTTGGAGGGGGGGGTCTCTTACGAGCAGTACTTC. This gives the protein CASSLEGGVSYEQYF. The genes are TRBV5-4 and TRBJ2-7; tentative D call: TRBD2 (7 bases). Trimming took 0 bases from V and 4 from J, leaving 14 bases between them. This CDR3 spans 15 amino acids. Per the germline V gene, CDR1 is SGHNT and CDR2 is YYREEE (reference sequence). Based on the CDR3 plus reference TRBV5-4 and TRBJ2-7, the full variable domain is ETGVTQSPTHLIKTRGQQVTLRCSSQSGHNTVSWYQQALGQGPQFIFQYYREEENGRGNFPPRFSGLQFPNYSSELNVNALELDDSALYLCASSLEGGVSYEQYFGPGTRLTVT.

The rearrangement links TRBV20-1 to TRBJ1-4, with D possibly matching TRBD1 (5 bases). The CDR3 runs to 13 residues. Germline CDR1 is DFQATT and CDR2 is SNEGSKA (reference sequence). The V gene lost 3 bases and the J gene lost 7 bases, with 12 bases spanning the gap. The CDR3, as DNA: TGCAGTGCTAGTTCGGGGGTCGGTGAAAAACTGTTTTTT. Amino acids: CSASSGVGEKLFF.

This clone appeared once. The chain is built from TRBV28 and TRBJ1-6; D might be TRBD1 (5 bases). Germline CDR1 and CDR2: MDHEN and SYDVKM. V lost 5 bases to trimming and J lost 9 bases, with 14 bases between them. This CDR3 is built from 14 residues. CDR3 protein: CASSPDSGRSPLHF. In nucleotides, the CDR3 is TGTGCCAGCAGTCCAGACAGCGGGCGTTCACCCCTCCACTTT.

This clone has only a few counts. The V gene is TRBV5-1, the J gene TRBJ2-2, with 8 nucleotides matching TRBD1. The CDR3 runs to 15 residues. Germline loops: CDR1 SGHRS, CDR2 YFSETQ. V shed 4 bases and J 5 bases; nucleotides not matched to a gene: 7. The CDR3 region is CASSKDRGRTGELFF. DNA for the CDR3: TGCGCCAGCAGCAAAGACAGGGGACGGACCGGGGAGCTGTTTTTT.

CDR3 coding DNA: TGCGCCAGCAGCCAAGATACCCAGGGTCGTGGCTACACCTTC. As protein: CASSQDTQGRGYTF. This chain joins TRBV4-1 and TRBJ1-2; D is perhaps TRBD1 (5 bases). Per germline, CDR1 MGHRA and CDR2 YSYEKL. The CDR3 extends over 14 amino acids. V gave up 0 bases and J gave up 7 bases, with 12 bases separating them.

The V call is TRBV29-1, the J call TRBJ2-7; D might be TRBD2 (6 bases). This CDR3 has 11 residues. Germline CDR1 SQVTM, CDR2 ANQGSEA. The V gene lost 7 bases and the J gene lost 2 bases, with 9 bases spanning the gap. CDR3 protein: CSAGLAYEQYF. DNA of the CDR3: TGCAGCGCGGGACTGGCCTACGAGCAGTACTTC.

The chain couples TRBV6-4 to TRBJ1-2; tentatively, D is TRBD1 (6 bases). This CDR3 contains 14 residues. Looked up from germline, CDR1 is MRHNA and CDR2 is SNTAGT. The V and J ends lost 2 bases and 8 bases respectively, with 15 bases between them. This CDR3 reads CASSDNGEGDGYTF. In DNA form, the CDR3 reads TGTGCCAGCAGTGACAACGGGGAGGGGGACGGCTACACCTTC.

Points on this clone: Other DNA sequences within the sample encode an identical CDR3. This rearrangement joins TRBV4-3 to TRBJ2-7; the match to TRBD2 covers 7 bases. Germline CDR1 and CDR2: LGHNA and YSLEER. The trim removed 0 bases at V and 2 bases at J, leaving 1 base unmatched. The CDR3 totals 14 residues. CDR3 loop: CASSQDRGAYEQYF. In nucleotides, the CDR3 is TGCGCCAGCAGCCAAGATCGGGGGGCCTACGAGCAGTACTTC.